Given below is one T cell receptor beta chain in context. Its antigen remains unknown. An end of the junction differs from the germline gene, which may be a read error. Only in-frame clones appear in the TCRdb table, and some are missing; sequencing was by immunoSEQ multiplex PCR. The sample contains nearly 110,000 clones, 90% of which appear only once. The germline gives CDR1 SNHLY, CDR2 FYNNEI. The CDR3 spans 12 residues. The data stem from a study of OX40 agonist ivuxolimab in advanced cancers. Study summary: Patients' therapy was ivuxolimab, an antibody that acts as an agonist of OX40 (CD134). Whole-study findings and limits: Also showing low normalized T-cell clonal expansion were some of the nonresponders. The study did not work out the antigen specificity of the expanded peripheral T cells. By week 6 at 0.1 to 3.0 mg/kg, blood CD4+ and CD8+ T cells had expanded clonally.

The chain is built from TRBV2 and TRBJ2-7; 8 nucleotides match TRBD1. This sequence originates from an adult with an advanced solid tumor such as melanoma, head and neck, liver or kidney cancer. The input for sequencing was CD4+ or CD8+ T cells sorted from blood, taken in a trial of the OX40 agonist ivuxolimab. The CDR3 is CASSEGAGGYDF. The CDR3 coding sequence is TGTGCCAGCAGTGAGGGGGCAGGGGGCTACGACTTC.